Each of the 26 T cell receptor beta chains below was sequenced from the same sample in a study of blood T cell repertoires in COVID-19. TCRdb's table, derived via immunoSEQ multiplex PCR, lists solely in-frame clones and lacks some. The table lists 170,000 or so clones, 80% to 85% of them singletons. The sequencing input was peripheral blood. The receptors originated from an older woman with COVID-19, enrolled during active disease.

The chain links TRBV7-8 to TRBJ2-1; D may be TRBD1 (6 bases). With 1 base removed from V and 5 bases from J, the gap between germline ends came to 15 bases. CDR1 and CDR2 (germline): SGHVS, FQNEAQ. This CDR3 has 16 residues. In DNA form, the CDR3 reads TGTGCCAGCAGCTTAGAACAGCGACCAGGGGACAATGAGCAGTTCTTC. Amino acids: CASSLEQRPGDNEQFF.

J is TRBJ2-3 and V is TRBV29-1; D call uncertain. This CDR3 comprises 13 residues. Germline CDR1 SQVTM, CDR2 ANQGSEA. V shed 5 bases and J shed 2 bases, with 11 bases lying between them. The CDR3 loop is CSVLVDLTDTQYF. Here the CDR3 DNA reads TGCAGCGTTCTAGTCGATCTCACAGATACGCAGTATTTT.

The chain recombines TRBV19 with TRBJ2-7; weak D call: TRBD1 (5 bases). Germline V gene lookup returns CDR1 LNHDA and CDR2 SQIVND (reference sequence). V shed 3 bases and J shed 3 bases, with 15 bases lying between them. The CDR3 has 15 residues. The chain's CDR3 is CASSMRQRGSYEQYF. The CDR3 bases are TGTGCCAGTAGTATGAGGCAAAGGGGAAGCTACGAGCAGTACTTC.

This clone was seen once. Here the CDR3 DNA reads TGTGCCAGCAGTTTATCGCCCCGGACAGGAAGGAACACCATATATTTT. Its protein product is CASSLSPRTGRNTIYF. The V gene is TRBV28, the J gene TRBJ1-3, with 7 bases fitting TRBD1. Germline CDR1 is MDHEN and CDR2 is SYDVKM. J was trimmed by 7 bases and V by 1 base; bases with no gene match: 10. This CDR3 has 16 residues. Looking up the rest from reference TRBV28 and TRBJ1-3 gives the full variable domain: DVKVTQSSRYLVKRTGEKVFLECVQDMDHENMFWYRQDPGLGLRLIYFSYDVKMKEKGDIPEGYSVSREKKERFSLILESASTNQTSMYLCASSLSPRTGRNTIYFGEGSWLTVV.

The V gene is TRBV24-1, the J gene TRBJ2-3, with D possibly TRBD2 on 5 matching bases. V gave up 1 base and J gave up 6 bases, with 16 bases separating them. The germline CDR1 and CDR2 sequences are KGHDR and SFDVKD. The CDR3 covers 16 residues. The CDR3 loop reads CATSDLSGLGGDTQYF. The CDR3 coding sequence is TGTGCCACCAGTGATTTATCGGGTTTGGGCGGGGATACGCAGTATTTT.

The genes are TRBV7-9 and TRBJ1-2; D is possibly TRBD1 (6 bases). The CDR3 consists of 13 residues. Germline V lookup: CDR1 SEHNR, CDR2 FQNEAQ (reference sequence). V lost 3 bases and J 5 bases, leaving 10 bases between the germline ends. DNA for the CDR3: TGTGCCAGCAGCTTTGGACAGCTTTATGGCTACACCTTC. The encoded protein is CASSFGQLYGYTF.

This chain joins TRBV14 and TRBJ1-2, with 8 bases identical to TRBD1. Germline trimming cut 3 bases from V and 4 bases from J; bases unmatched to any gene: 13. Germline V lookup: CDR1 SGHDN, CDR2 FVKESK. This CDR3 comprises 17 residues. The CDR3 spells CASSHVQGDRSIYGYTF. CDR3 sequence (DNA): TGTGCCAGCAGCCACGTTCAGGGGGACAGGAGTATCTATGGCTACACCTTC.

V and J are TRBV5-1 and TRBJ2-7, with D possibly TRBD2 on 5 matching bases. This CDR3 comprises 15 residues. Trimming left V 0 bases short and J 3 bases short, with 13 bases between. The V gene's germline CDR1 is SGHRS and CDR2 YFSETQ. As DNA, the CDR3 is TGCGCCAGCAGCTTGGAACAGCGAGGGCGCTACGAGCAGTACTTC. This codes for CASSLEQRGRYEQYF.

The genes are TRBV7-3 and TRBJ2-3; D might be TRBD2 (6 bases). Trimming cost V 8 bases and J 7 bases, with 16 bases left between them. This CDR3 is 13 amino acids long. Germline V CDR1 and CDR2: SGHTA, FQGTGA. DNA for the CDR3: TGTGCCAGCGTCCACCGGGAGCCAAATACGCAGTATTTT. Protein: CASVHREPNTQYF.

The genes are TRBV7-3 and TRBJ2-2; D uncertain. Germline CDR1 reads SGHTA; CDR2 reads FQGTGA. V gave up 5 bases and J gave up 3 bases, with 4 bases separating them. The CDR3 is made up of 12 amino acids. The CDR3 sequence is CASSLHTGELFF. For the CDR3, the DNA is TGTGCCAGCAGCCTTCACACCGGGGAGCTGTTTTTT.

Concerning this clone itself: The identical CDR3 is also encoded by other nucleotide sequences in the sample. This CDR3 is CASSQGRGTEAFF. In DNA, the CDR3 is TGTGCCAGTAGTCAGGGAAGGGGCACTGAAGCTTTCTTT. The chain uses TRBV19 and TRBJ1-1, with D possibly TRBD1 on 5 matching bases. The CDR3 has 13 amino acids. Per the germline V gene, CDR1 is LNHDA and CDR2 is SQIVND (reference sequence). The ends were cut back, 5 bases at V and 4 bases at J, with 11 bases in the middle.

The chain has TRBV4-3 and TRBJ2-1; D perhaps matches TRBD2 (6 bases). CDR3 length: 16 residues. The germline gives CDR1 LGHNA, CDR2 YSLEER. V lost 0 bases and J 3 bases, leaving 12 bases between the germline ends. In DNA form, the CDR3 reads TGCGCCAGCAGCCAAGACTTTGGGACTTTCTACAATGAGCAGTTCTTC. Its protein product is CASSQDFGTFYNEQFF.

This chain connects TRBV2 to TRBJ2-2, with D possibly being TRBD1 (6 bases). CDR1 is SNHLY, CDR2 FYNNEI, per germline. Trimming left V 4 bases short and J 1 base short, with 16 bases between. The CDR3 contains 17 residues. CDR3 amino acids: CASSGHRAFMNTGELFF. The CDR3 DNA is TGTGCCAGCAGTGGGCACAGGGCCTTTATGAACACCGGGGAGCTGTTTTTT.

This clone was observed a few times. The genes are TRBV7-9 and TRBJ2-1; 9 positions agree with TRBD1. The CDR3 extends over 16 amino acids. J was trimmed by 14 bases and V by 5 bases; bases with no gene match: 19. Looked up from germline, CDR1 is SEHNR and CDR2 is FQNEAQ (reference sequence). The CDR3 loop reads CASSPRPGQGISSKFF. The CDR3 DNA reads as TGTGCCAGCAGCCCGAGGCCGGGACAGGGAATCTCTAGCAAGTTCTTC.

V and J are TRBV5-6 and TRBJ1-1, with D possibly matching TRBD1 (5 bases). The CDR3 is 14 amino acids. CDR1 and CDR2 (germline): SGHDT, YYEEEE. V shed 0 bases and J shed 4 bases, with 10 bases lying between them. DNA of the CDR3: TGTGCCAGCAGCTTGGACAGGTCGGTCACTGAAGCTTTCTTT. It encodes CASSLDRSVTEAFF.

The chain combines TRBV19 with TRBJ1-1, with TRBD1 identical over 7 bases. After removal of 5 bases from V and 1 base from J, the junction contained 4 bases not matched to a gene. Germline V gene data show CDR1 as LNHDA and CDR2 as SQIVND (reference sequence). The CDR3 is 14 amino acids. In DNA form, the CDR3 reads TGTGCCAGTAGTGTAACAGGGGCGAACACTGAAGCTTTCTTT. As protein: CASSVTGANTEAFF.

This clone turned up a few times. The rearrangement links TRBV27 to TRBJ2-1; D perhaps matches TRBD2 (6 bases). V dropped 1 base and J dropped 7 bases, with 17 bases sitting between them. Germline assignment: CDR1 MNHEY and CDR2 SMNVEV (reference sequence). The CDR3 spans 16 residues. The CDR3 coding sequence is TGTGCCAGCAGTTTATTTGGGGGGAGCCCAGGAAATGAGCAGTTCTTC. It codes for CASSLFGGSPGNEQFF.

The V call is TRBV11-2, the J call TRBJ2-7; D unclear. CDR3 length equals 13 residues. The germline V and J ends were trimmed by 7 bases and 3 bases, with 13 bases remaining between them. From germline, CDR1 is SGHAT and CDR2 FQNNGV. The DNA for the CDR3 is TGTGCCAGCACCCCACAGAAGGACTACGAGCAGTACTTC. It codes for CASTPQKDYEQYF.

The rearrangement uses TRBV4-3 and TRBJ1-3; D gene unclear. The CDR3 contains 15 residues. The germline gives CDR1 LGHNA, CDR2 YSLEER. V dropped 3 bases and J dropped 6 bases, with 15 bases sitting between them. The CDR3 region is CASSHPPEGENTIYF. The CDR3 nucleotides are TGCGCCAGCAGCCATCCCCCGGAGGGCGAAAACACCATATATTTT.

In DNA, the CDR3 is TGTGCCAGCAGTCGGACTAGCGGGAGGACCTTTGGGACCGGGGAGCTGTTTTTT. This translates into CASSRTSGRTFGTGELFF. The genes are TRBV6-2 or TRBV6-3 and TRBJ2-2, with 14 bases lining up with TRBD2. Per germline, CDR1 MNHEY and CDR2 SVGEGT. The V gene end was trimmed by 5 bases and the J gene end by 5 bases; junction bases not matched to a gene: 10. The CDR3 is 18 amino acids.

This sequence joins TRBV30 and TRBJ1-5; D is uncertain. This CDR3 has 15 amino acids. The V end was cut by 3 bases, the J end by 4 bases, with 16 bases between. CDR1 GTSNPN and CDR2 SVGIG come from the germline V gene (reference sequence). CDR3 coding DNA: TGTGCCTGGAGCTCCGTGGGGAGAAGGAATCAGCCCCAGCATTTT. This encodes CAWSSVGRRNQPQHF.

The rearrangement uses TRBV27 and TRBJ2-5, with D perhaps matching TRBD1 (5 bases). CDR3 size: 15 residues. Germline CDR1 is MNHEY and CDR2 is SMNVEV (reference sequence). Between the trimmed V and J ends, which lost 0 bases and 0 bases, there was a span of 8 bases. The CDR3: CASSLSDNYQETQYF. CDR3 sequence (DNA): TGTGCCAGCAGTTTATCGGACAACTACCAAGAGACCCAGTACTTC.

This chain links TRBV11-2 with TRBJ2-7, with TRBD1 as a possible D gene (6 bases). The CDR3 consists of 13 residues. CDR1 is SGHAT and CDR2 is FQNNGV in the germline V gene. The V gene lost 5 bases and the J gene lost 4 bases, with 12 bases spanning the gap. For the CDR3, the DNA is TGTGCCAGCAGCGTCGGGACAACATACGAGCAGTACTTC. It codes for CASSVGTTYEQYF. The entire variable domain, with the rest obtained from reference TRBV11-2 and TRBJ2-7, is as follows: EAGVAQSPRYKIIEKRQSVAFWCNPISGHATLYWYQQILGQGPKLLIQFQNNGVVDDSQLPKDRFSAERLKGVDSTLKIQPAKLEDSAVYLCASSVGTTYEQYFGPGTRLTVT.

The genes are TRBV27 and TRBJ1-5, with TRBD1 as a possible D gene (5 bases). The germline V gene encodes CDR1 MNHEY and CDR2 SMNVEV (reference sequence). Trimming removed 3 bases from V and 0 bases from J, with 12 bases in between. The CDR3 consists of 16 residues. The CDR3 protein is CASSFLTDYSNQPQHF. The CDR3 DNA is TGTGCCAGCAGTTTCCTGACAGATTATAGCAATCAGCCCCAGCATTTT.

The V gene is TRBV9, the J gene TRBJ2-5, with 9 bases fitting TRBD2. The germline V gene encodes CDR1 SGDLS and CDR2 YYNGEE. V was clipped by 4 bases and J by 4 bases; unmatched bases: 8. The CDR3 extends over 15 amino acids. The CDR3 loop is CASSPAGGYLETQYF. CDR3 bases: TGTGCCAGCAGCCCAGCGGGAGGATATCTAGAGACCCAGTACTTC.

This clone was seen a single time. The chain is built from TRBV2 and TRBJ1-3; 8 nucleotides agree with TRBD1. Trimming removed 6 bases from V and 2 bases from J; junction bases left unmatched: 3. The germline V gene encodes CDR1 SNHLY and CDR2 FYNNEI. This CDR3 contains 14 residues. CDR3 amino acids: CASRVDRAGNTIYF. The CDR3 coding sequence is TGTGCCAGCAGGGTGGACAGGGCTGGAAACACCATATATTTT.